This TCR beta chain originates from a study of blood T cell repertoires in COVID-19. V was clipped by 5 bases and J by 12 bases, with 14 bases between them. Germline V CDR1 and CDR2: SEHNR, FQNEAQ (reference sequence). The CDR3 is 12 residues long. Under the authors' procedure: Amplification with reference gene primers provided the estimates of nucleated cell counts. The repertoire was sequenced with immunoSEQ multiplex PCR; TCRdb's copy has only in-frame clones and lacks some. That table gives V, J and clone size, and the DNA gave D and trimming. This table holds under 200,000 clones, more than 75% found once.

The sequencing sample was made of peripheral blood. The V and J genes are TRBV7-9 and TRBJ2-1; perhaps TRBD2 as D (5 bases). The clonotype comes from a man between 35 and 55 years old with active or convalescent COVID-19. The CDR3 nucleotides are TGTGCCAGCAGCCATACTAGTTGGCTGCAGTTCTTC. It codes for CASSHTSWLQFF.